The 10 T cell receptor beta chains presented below share a single source sample, sequenced in a study of blood T cell repertoires in COVID-19. Produced via immunoSEQ multiplex PCR; TCRdb's table is partial and in-frame only. This sample has around 160,000 clones; roughly 79% occur once, and the top ten carry more than 7%. Source material: peripheral blood. The source is a human donor with acute or convalescent COVID-19. The donor label of this sample is uncertain.

The chain combines TRBV29-1 with TRBJ2-6; D is ambiguous. Germline V gene data show CDR1 as SQVTM and CDR2 as ANQGSEA. Trimming took off 4 bases at V and 0 bases at J, with 10 bases between the two ends. This CDR3 comprises 15 residues. The CDR3 reads CSVVFFNSGANVLTF. The CDR3, as DNA: TGCAGCGTTGTGTTTTTCAACTCTGGGGCCAACGTCCTGACTTTC.

The V gene is TRBV7-9, the J gene TRBJ2-7, with 9 bases that match TRBD1. The CDR3 consists of 14 residues. The V and J ends lost 4 bases and 4 bases, in that order; junction bases with no gene match: 5. CDR1 and CDR2 (germline): SEHNR, FQNEAQ (reference sequence). The DNA for the CDR3 is TGTGCCAGCAGCTCGACAGGGGGACGGTACGAGCAGTACTTC. Translation gives CASSSTGGRYEQYF.

The chain uses TRBV5-3 and TRBJ1-6; no clear D. TRBV5-3 is recorded as an ORF, its role being uncertain. The CDR3 is made up of 17 amino acids. Trimming shortened V by 1 base and J by 0 bases, and 11 bases separated the two germline ends. The DNA of the CDR3 is TGTGCCAGAAGCTTGCACTCCTTGAGCTCCTATAATTCACCCCTCCACTTT. As protein: CARSLHSLSSYNSPLHF.

The genes are TRBV5-4 and TRBJ2-4; 7 bases are a match to TRBD1. V shed 4 bases and J 5 bases; nucleotides not matched to a gene: 6. The germline gives CDR1 SGHNT, CDR2 YYREEE (reference sequence). The CDR3 covers 14 residues. CDR3 in DNA: TGTGCCAGCAGCCGGTGGGGACAGCAAAACATTCAGTACTTC. Encoded protein: CASSRWGQQNIQYF.

The rearrangement links TRBV27 to TRBJ1-6; D unclear. Trimming stripped 8 bases from V and 6 bases from J, with 8 bases between. This CDR3 region has 12 residues. Germline V CDR1 and CDR2: MNHEY, SMNVEV (reference sequence). CDR3: CASATGNSPLHF. The CDR3 DNA is TGTGCCAGCGCCACCGGTAATTCACCCCTCCACTTT.

The count of this clone is one. The chain is built from TRBV12-3 or TRBV12-4 and TRBJ1-5; D is uncertain. V lost 5 bases to trimming and J lost 6 bases, with 8 bases between them. There are 12 residues in the CDR3. The CDR3: CASSLGSQPQHF. For the CDR3, the DNA is TGTGCCAGCAGTCTCGGGAGTCAGCCCCAGCATTTT.

The V gene is TRBV6-4, the J gene TRBJ1-2, with 8 bases that match TRBD1. This CDR3 has 15 residues. CDR1 and CDR2 from the germline V gene are MRHNA and SNTAGT. Unmatched junction bases numbered 4, after V lost 0 bases and J lost 4 bases. The chain's CDR3 is CASSDSGQDSYGYTF. In DNA form, the CDR3 reads TGTGCCAGCAGTGACTCGGGACAGGATAGCTATGGCTACACCTTC.

The J gene is TRBJ1-5, the V gene TRBV27; D is perhaps TRBD1 (5 bases). CDR1 and CDR2 from the germline V gene are MNHEY and SMNVEV (reference sequence). The CDR3 is 15 amino acids. V was trimmed by 5 bases and J by 0 bases, leaving 11 bases between them. CDR3 sequence: CASSGLGASNQPQHF. The DNA of the CDR3 is TGTGCCAGCAGTGGCTTAGGGGCTAGCAATCAGCCCCAGCATTTT.

The V and J genes are TRBV19 and TRBJ1-5; 7 bases align to TRBD1. This CDR3 region has 14 residues. V lost 4 bases, J lost 6 bases, and 6 bases stayed unmatched. Germline assignment: CDR1 LNHDA and CDR2 SQIVND (reference sequence). The CDR3 is CASSSQGGGQPQHF. The DNA of the CDR3 is TGTGCCAGTAGTAGCCAAGGGGGCGGTCAGCCCCAGCATTTT. The entire variable domain, with the rest obtained from reference TRBV19 and TRBJ1-5, is as follows: DGGITQSPKYLFRKEGQNVTLSCEQNLNHDAMYWYRQDPGQGLRLIYYSQIVNDFQKGDIAEGYSVSREKKESFPLTVTSAQKNPTAFYLCASSSQGGGQPQHFGDGTRLSIL.

DNA of the CDR3: TGTGCCAGCAGCCAGCTAGACCTTTCCTATGGCTACACCTTC. Protein product: CASSQLDLSYGYTF. V and J are TRBV3-1 (or the pseudogene TRBV3-2) and TRBJ1-2; D is unclear. This CDR3 is built from 14 residues. Trimming pared 3 bases from V and 4 bases from J, leaving 12 bases between. Germline V gene lookup returns CDR1 LGHDT and CDR2 YNNKEL (reference sequence).